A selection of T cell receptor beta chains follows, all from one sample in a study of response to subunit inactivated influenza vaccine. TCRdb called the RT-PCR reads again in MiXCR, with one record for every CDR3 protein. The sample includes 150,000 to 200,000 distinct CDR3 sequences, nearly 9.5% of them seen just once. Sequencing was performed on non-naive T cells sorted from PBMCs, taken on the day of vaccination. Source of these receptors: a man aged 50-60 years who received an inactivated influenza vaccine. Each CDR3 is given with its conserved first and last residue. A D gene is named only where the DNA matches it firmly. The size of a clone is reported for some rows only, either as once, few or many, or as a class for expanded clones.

DNA: TGCAGTGCTAGCGGGAGCTTAGGGGTCACAGATACGCAGTATTTT; CDR3: CSASGSLGVTDTQYF; D: -; size: many; J: TRBJ2-3; V: TRBV20-1
DNA: TGTGCCAGCAGCCAAGCAGGCCAGGGGGCCTATGGCTACACCTTC; CDR3: CASSQAGQGAYGYTF; D: TRBD1; size: few; J: TRBJ1-2; V: TRBV3-1
DNA: TGCGCCAGCAGCCCAAGGGGGGGGAACTACGAGCAGTACTTC; CDR3: CASSPRGGNYEQYF; D: -; size: few; J: TRBJ2-7; V: TRBV5-1
DNA: TGTGCCAGCAGCTTAGGACTAGCGGGGAGGGAGACCCAGTACTTC; CDR3: CASSLGLAGRETQYF; D: TRBD2; size: -; J: TRBJ2-5; V: TRBV7-2
DNA: TGCGCCAGCAGCCTGAGGGGCGGGGGGGCCAGGGAGACCCAGTACTTC; CDR3: CASSLRGGGARETQYF; D: TRBD2; size: many; J: TRBJ2-5; V: TRBV5-1
DNA: TGTGCCAGCAGGTCCTTAGCGGGGGGGCGTCGTACGCAGTATTTT; CDR3: CASRSLAGGRRTQYF; D: TRBD2; size: -; J: TRBJ2-3; V: TRBV28
DNA: TGTGCCACCCGCGGGCTCTCTAATTCACCCCTCCACTTT; CDR3: CATRGLSNSPLHF; D: -; size: few; J: TRBJ1-6; V: TRBV5-8
DNA: TGCGCCAGCAGCTTGGAGGCAGGAGCGATGAACACTGAAGCTTTCTTT; CDR3: CASSLEAGAMNTEAFF; D: -; size: -; J: TRBJ1-1; V: TRBV5-1
DNA: TGTGCCAGCAGCATACAGGGGAACACTGAAGCTTTCTTT; CDR3: CASSIQGNTEAFF; D: -; size: -; J: TRBJ1-1; V: TRBV9
DNA: TGTGCCAGCAGCCGCGCTAAAAATGAGCAGTTCTTC; CDR3: CASSRAKNEQFF; D: -; size: many; J: TRBJ2-1; V: TRBV6-2/TRBV6-3
DNA: TGCGCCAGCAGCCAATCTGGCGGGAGGGCCGGAAATGAGCAGTTCTTC; CDR3: CASSQSGGRAGNEQFF; D: TRBD2; size: -; J: TRBJ2-1; V: TRBV4-3
DNA: TGTGCCAGCACCAAACCTCGGCGCGGGAAGGGGGTCGGGGAGCTGTTTTTT; CDR3: CASTKPRRGKGVGELFF; D: -; size: many; J: TRBJ2-2; V: TRBV6-2/TRBV6-3
DNA: TGTGCCAGCAGTTTATGGGGGCTAGACCGCGAGCAGTACTTC; CDR3: CASSLWGLDREQYF; D: -; size: few; J: TRBJ2-7; V: TRBV28
DNA: TGTGCCAGCAGCCAAGAGTTACATGAGCAGTTCTTC; CDR3: CASSQELHEQFF; D: -; size: many; J: TRBJ2-1; V: TRBV14
DNA: TGCAGTGCTAGGGGCCGGGACAGGGGGCTCTCCTATAATTCACCCCTCCACTTT; CDR3: CSARGRDRGLSYNSPLHF; D: TRBD1; size: -; J: TRBJ1-6; V: TRBV20-1
DNA: TGTGCCAGCAGCTTAGATGGGACCTCGGGTGAGCAGTTCTTC; CDR3: CASSLDGTSGEQFF; D: -; size: many; J: TRBJ2-1; V: TRBV7-9
DNA: TGTGCCAGCAGCCAAGGCAGCTTCAAAAACATTCAGTACTTC; CDR3: CASSQGSFKNIQYF; D: -; size: few; J: TRBJ2-4; V: TRBV3-1
DNA: TGTGCCACCAGCAGAGATTTGGGCGGGAGTGTCCATGAGCAGTTCTTC; CDR3: CATSRDLGGSVHEQFF; D: TRBD2; size: -; J: TRBJ2-1; V: TRBV15
DNA: TGTGCCAGCAGCCAAGAAATCCTCAAATGGGCAGGAGAAAGGAACACTGAAGCTTTCTTT; CDR3: CASSQEILKWAGERNTEAFF; D: -; size: many; J: TRBJ1-1; V: TRBV3-1
DNA: TGCGCCAGCAGCCAAGGCGGAGAGGGGGGGCGTACGCAGTATTTT; CDR3: CASSQGGEGGRTQYF; D: -; size: few; J: TRBJ2-3; V: TRBV4-3
DNA: TGTGCCAGCAGTACCCGGGGACAGGTGGATACGCAGTATTTT; CDR3: CASSTRGQVDTQYF; D: TRBD1; size: -; J: TRBJ2-3; V: TRBV6-1
DNA: TGCAGCGTTGAAGTTCGTTCGCCCTCCCCTCGCGGGGTGAAAGATACGCAGTATTTT; CDR3: CSVEVRSPSPRGVKDTQYF; D: -; size: many; J: TRBJ2-3; V: TRBV29-1
DNA: TGTGCCAGCAGCCAGGACACCTGGGGTGAAAAACTGTTTTTT; CDR3: CASSQDTWGEKLFF; D: -; size: -; J: TRBJ1-4; V: TRBV7-8
DNA: TGTGCCAGCAGCTTAGTTACGACAGCTTATGGCTACACCTTC; CDR3: CASSLVTTAYGYTF; D: -; size: -; J: TRBJ1-2; V: TRBV7-2
DNA: TGTGCCAGCAGACGGGACTGGCGTTCGAGCTCCTACAATGAGCAGTTCTTC; CDR3: CASRRDWRSSSYNEQFF; D: -; size: -; J: TRBJ2-1; V: TRBV14
DNA: TGCAGTGCTAGAGGTTTGTTACAGCAGAATGAGCAGTTCTTC; CDR3: CSARGLLQQNEQFF; D: -; size: -; J: TRBJ2-1; V: TRBV20-1
DNA: TGTGCCTTCGGTCGGGCCAACTATGGCTACACCTTC; CDR3: CAFGRANYGYTF; D: -; size: many; J: TRBJ1-2; V: TRBV30
DNA: TGTGCCAGCAGCGAAGGGACTAGCGGGACGCTGGGGAATGAGCAGTTCTTC; CDR3: CASSEGTSGTLGNEQFF; D: TRBD2; size: -; J: TRBJ2-1; V: TRBV3-1
DNA: TGTGCCAGCACCAAGGGCCACGAGCAGTACTTC; CDR3: CASTKGHEQYF; D: -; size: -; J: TRBJ2-7; V: TRBV6-2/TRBV6-3
DNA: TGCGCCAGCAGCCTAGGACAGGGGGGTAATTCACCCCTCCACTTT; CDR3: CASSLGQGGNSPLHF; D: TRBD1; size: -; J: TRBJ1-6; V: TRBV4-3
DNA: TGTGCCATCAGTGCCAGCGGGGGGGCCGCTCGGCAGTTCTTC; CDR3: CAISASGGAARQFF; D: TRBD2; size: many; J: TRBJ2-1; V: TRBV10-3
DNA: TGTGCCAGCAGCGCCGCGGGACAGGGGACCTACGAGCAGTACTTC; CDR3: CASSAAGQGTYEQYF; D: TRBD1; size: -; J: TRBJ2-7; V: TRBV7-2
DNA: TGTGCCAGCAGCTTTTTCCGGTCTAATGAAAAACTGTTTTTT; CDR3: CASSFFRSNEKLFF; D: -; size: few; J: TRBJ1-4; V: TRBV5-5
DNA: TGTGCCAGCAGTGCCCCAAGGACAACCACCGGGACTAGCGGGAGTGTTGAGCAGTTCTTC; CDR3: CASSAPRTTTGTSGSVEQFF; D: TRBD2; size: -; J: TRBJ2-1; V: TRBV25-1
DNA: TGTGCCAGCAGCGCCACAGGAACTTTCACAGATACGCAGTATTTT; CDR3: CASSATGTFTDTQYF; D: -; size: -; J: TRBJ2-3; V: TRBV7-3
DNA: TGTGCCACCAGTGATTTTCAGCCGCCTAGCGGACGATACAATGAGCAGTTCTTC; CDR3: CATSDFQPPSGRYNEQFF; D: TRBD2; size: many; J: TRBJ2-1; V: TRBV24-1
DNA: TGTGCCAGCAGCGTAGGGTCAGGGCTAGATGTGAAGACCCAGTACTTC; CDR3: CASSVGSGLDVKTQYF; D: -; size: -; J: TRBJ2-5; V: TRBV9
DNA: TGTGCCAGCAGACGGACAGGGGACGGCTACGAGCAGTACTTC; CDR3: CASRRTGDGYEQYF; D: TRBD1; size: -; J: TRBJ2-7; V: TRBV6-2/TRBV6-3
DNA: TGTGCCAGCAGCCAAGTGACAGTAGGGGGACAGCCCGGCTACACCTTC; CDR3: CASSQVTVGGQPGYTF; D: TRBD1; size: -; J: TRBJ1-2; V: TRBV4-2
DNA: TGTGCCACCAGTGATAGTGGACGGCCTCAAGAGACCCAGTACTTC; CDR3: CATSDSGRPQETQYF; D: -; size: many; J: TRBJ2-5; V: TRBV24-1
DNA: TGTGCCAGCAAGAGGACTAGCGGGATAGACAATGAGCAGTTCTTC; CDR3: CASKRTSGIDNEQFF; D: TRBD2; size: few; J: TRBJ2-1; V: TRBV6-1
DNA: TGTGCCAGCAGTGACCCTCCCTGGGACTACGAGCAGTACTTC; CDR3: CASSDPPWDYEQYF; D: -; size: few; J: TRBJ2-7; V: TRBV6-1
DNA: TGTGCCAGCAGTTACTCCGCGGATCAGCCCCAGCATTTT; CDR3: CASSYSADQPQHF; D: -; size: many; J: TRBJ1-5; V: TRBV6-5
DNA: TGTGCCGTCGTTCGGGTATCCCAAGAGACCCAGTACTTC; CDR3: CAVVRVSQETQYF; D: -; size: -; J: TRBJ2-5; V: TRBV7-9
DNA: TGCAGTGCTAGTCGGGACGGAAACACCGGGGAGCTGTTTTTT; CDR3: CSASRDGNTGELFF; D: -; size: few; J: TRBJ2-2; V: TRBV20-1
DNA: TGCAGCGTTGAAGATCGGCTAGCGGGACACAATGAGCAGTTCTTC; CDR3: CSVEDRLAGHNEQFF; D: TRBD2; size: many; J: TRBJ2-1; V: TRBV29-1
DNA: TGTGCCAGCAGACCTGGCCTAATGAACACTGAAGCTTTCTTT; CDR3: CASRPGLMNTEAFF; D: -; size: many; J: TRBJ1-1; V: TRBV27
DNA: TGTGCCAGCAGTCCCCCAGGACTTCGGGGAAACATTCAGTACTTC; CDR3: CASSPPGLRGNIQYF; D: -; size: many; J: TRBJ2-4; V: TRBV28
DNA: TGTGCCAGCAGTGATCGGGGGGACGTGCAGTATTTT; CDR3: CASSDRGDVQYF; D: TRBD2; size: many; J: TRBJ2-3; V: TRBV4-2
DNA: TGCGCCAGCAGCACGTCGACTAGCGGGAGAGGATACGAGCAGTACTTC; CDR3: CASSTSTSGRGYEQYF; D: TRBD2; size: many; J: TRBJ2-7; V: TRBV5-1
DNA: TGTGCCAGCAGCTTAGGTTTTGACAGACGTCCAATAACCTCCTACAATGAGCAGTTCTTC; CDR3: CASSLGFDRRPITSYNEQFF; D: -; size: many; J: TRBJ2-1; V: TRBV11-2
DNA: TGCAGCGTTGAAGAGTTGGGAGCTAACTATGGCTACACCTTC; CDR3: CSVEELGANYGYTF; D: -; size: many; J: TRBJ1-2; V: TRBV29-1
DNA: TGTGCCAGCAGCGCCCCTCCGCGGGAGCTGAGAGAGACCCAGTACTTC; CDR3: CASSAPPRELRETQYF; D: TRBD2; size: many; J: TRBJ2-5; V: TRBV7-9
DNA: TGTGCCAGCAGTTACAGGGGGCGGACTCAGCCCCAGCATTTT; CDR3: CASSYRGRTQPQHF; D: TRBD1; size: few; J: TRBJ1-5; V: TRBV6-2/TRBV6-3
DNA: TGTGCCAGCAGCGGGGCAGGGACAGGGCGAACCGGGGAGCTGTTTTTT; CDR3: CASSGAGTGRTGELFF; D: TRBD1; size: -; J: TRBJ2-2; V: TRBV5-6
DNA: TGTGCCAGCAGCCAGGACAGGCTTGGGGGCTATGAGCAGTTCTTC; CDR3: CASSQDRLGGYEQFF; D: TRBD1; size: -; J: TRBJ2-1; V: TRBV3-1
DNA: TGTGCCAGCAGTTACGGCCTCCCCTACTCCTACGAGCAGTACTTC; CDR3: CASSYGLPYSYEQYF; D: -; size: many; J: TRBJ2-7; V: TRBV6-5
DNA: TGTGCCAGCAGTTCCAGGGGAGGGAACCCCGGGGCCAAAAACATTCAGTACTTC; CDR3: CASSSRGGNPGAKNIQYF; D: -; size: few; J: TRBJ2-4; V: TRBV27
DNA: TGTGCCAGCAGTGAACGGCTAGGCCCCTACGAGCAGTACTTC; CDR3: CASSERLGPYEQYF; D: -; size: few; J: TRBJ2-7; V: TRBV6-1